This is a list of T cell receptor beta chains from one sample in a study of T-cell memory formation after mild COVID-19. TCRdb used MiXCR to reprocess the 5' RACE reads, holding one entry per CDR3 protein. The sample lists hundreds of thousands of distinct CDR3 sequences; less than 25% were seen once. The material sequenced was PBMCs or a T cell subset sorted from them (not recorded which). The receptor source for this set is an adult woman who had mild COVID-19 (a few samples of this study predate the infection). Cell type and time point are not known. Each CDR3 is given with its conserved first and last residue. Fields, in order: V gene, clone size, J gene, D gene, CDR3 DNA, CDR3 protein. A D gene is named only where the DNA matches it firmly. Not every row has a clone size; where given, it reads once, few, many or a size class.

>TRBV6-2/TRBV6-3|-|TRBJ2-1|TRBD1
TGTGCCAGCAACCGACAGGGGGCAAGCAATGAGCAGTTCTTC
CASNRQGASNEQFF
>TRBV12-3/TRBV12-4|few|TRBJ2-5|TRBD1
TGTGCCAGCAGTTTAGGTACAGGGGGCATGGAGACCCAGTACTTC
CASSLGTGGMETQYF
>TRBV20-1|many|TRBJ2-7|-
TGCAGTGCTAGAGGGCCTAGGGGCGGGGAGCAGTACTTC
CSARGPRGGEQYF
>TRBV11-2|few|TRBJ2-1|-
TGTGCCAGCAGCTTAGGCGGAGCTATATACCATGAGCAGTTCTTC
CASSLGGAIYHEQFF
>TRBV12-3/TRBV12-4|few|TRBJ1-1|-
TGTGCCAGCAGTTTACGGAGGGCACGGCGAGGGAGTATGAACACTGAAGCTTTCTTT
CASSLRRARRGSMNTEAFF
>TRBV5-5|many|TRBJ2-3|-
TGTGCCAGCAGCCCCGACGTTCCTAGCACAGATACGCAGTATTTT
CASSPDVPSTDTQYF
>TRBV27|few|TRBJ2-2|-
TGTGCCAGCAGTCTTAGGGGGGCCCCGGGGGCTGGGGGTACCGGGGAGCTGTTTTTT
CASSLRGAPGAGGTGELFF
>TRBV12-3/TRBV12-4|-|TRBJ1-1|-
TGTGCCAGCAGTCTAAATTCCCTGAGGAACACTGAAGCTTTCTTT
CASSLNSLRNTEAFF
>TRBV7-9|-|TRBJ2-5|TRBD2
TGTGCCAGCAGCCCGGGACTAGCGACGGAGACCCAGTACTTC
CASSPGLATETQYF
>TRBV2|-|TRBJ2-7|TRBD2
TGTGCCAGCAAGGAAAGCGGGGTTAGCTCCTACGAGCAGTACTTC
CASKESGVSSYEQYF
>TRBV4-3|few|TRBJ1-2|-
TGCGCCAGCAGCGAGACCTACTCCTCAGTACAGAAAGGAGACTATGGCTACACCTTC
CASSETYSSVQKGDYGYTF
>TRBV7-7|few|TRBJ2-2|-
TGTGCTAGCAGCTTAGGAGGCGAGTCCGGGGAGCTGTTTTTT
CASSLGGESGELFF
>TRBV20-1|-|TRBJ2-1|TRBD1
TGCAGTGCTAGAGAAGGACAGGTGAATTACAATGAGCAGTTCTTC
CSAREGQVNYNEQFF
>TRBV18|many|TRBJ1-1|TRBD1
TGTGCCAGCAGCCGTCAGGGGGGCACTGAAGCTTTCTTT
CASSRQGGTEAFF
>TRBV25-1|-|TRBJ1-2|-
TGTGCCAGCAGTGACAACCCCCCCAAAGAGTTCCATGGCTACACCTTC
CASSDNPPKEFHGYTF
>TRBV25-1|-|TRBJ1-1|TRBD1
TGTGCCAGCAGTGACCTCACGCCGGGACAGGGTGTGAGCACTGAAGCTTTCTTT
CASSDLTPGQGVSTEAFF
>TRBV5-1|few|TRBJ2-7|TRBD2
TGCGCCAGCAGCGGGACTAGCGGCGCCTACGAGCAGTACTTC
CASSGTSGAYEQYF
>TRBV7-8|few|TRBJ2-1|TRBD1
TGTGCCAGCAGCTTGGTACGACAGGGGGCGGTCTGGCCCAATGAGCAGTTCTTC
CASSLVRQGAVWPNEQFF
>TRBV25-1|-|TRBJ2-7|-
TGTGCCAGCAGGGGTACCTACGAGCAGTACTTC
CASRGTYEQYF
>TRBV6-1|-|TRBJ2-1|-
TGTGCCAGCAGTGAACTGGGCAGGGGCAATGAGCAGTTCTTC
CASSELGRGNEQFF
>TRBV24-1|-|TRBJ2-1|-
TGTGCCACCAGTGATTTGGGGACTCAAGACAATGAGCAGTTCTTC
CATSDLGTQDNEQFF
>TRBV6-1|few|TRBJ2-2|TRBD2
TGTGCCAGCAGGCGACTAGCGGGTGACAACACCGGGGAGCTGTTTTTT
CASRRLAGDNTGELFF
>TRBV7-3|-|TRBJ2-1|TRBD2
TGTGCCAGCAGCTTAGCCGGCCTAACAGCGGGGGGCCTCAATGAGCAGTTCTTC
CASSLAGLTAGGLNEQFF
>TRBV3-1|few|TRBJ2-7|-
TGTGCCAGCAGCCAAGTGCGGGAAAGGCGGTACTTC
CASSQVRERRYF
>TRBV11-3|-|TRBJ1-2|-
TGTGCCAGCAGCTTAAGTTGGGGCAGGGGATTGTTTGGCTACACCTTC
CASSLSWGRGLFGYTF
>TRBV7-8|few|TRBJ1-3|-
TGTGCCAGCAGCTTCGCCGACGACGGGGCTGTAAACACCATATATTTT
CASSFADDGAVNTIYF
>TRBV12-3/TRBV12-4|-|TRBJ1-5|TRBD1
TGTGCCAGCAGTCAAGACAGGGGTAGGGGCAATCAGCCCCAGCATTTT
CASSQDRGRGNQPQHF
>TRBV21-1|-|TRBJ1-1|-
TGTGCCAGCAGCAAAGTGGGAGGGAACACTGAAGCTTTCTTT
CASSKVGGNTEAFF
>TRBV20-1|-|TRBJ2-7|-
TGCAGTGCTAGAGAACTGGCAGGGTCATACGAGCAGTACTTC
CSARELAGSYEQYF
>TRBV7-6|-|TRBJ2-7|TRBD2
TGTGCCAGCAGCTCCCCCGGCGGGAGGAGTAGCGAGCAGTACTTC
CASSSPGGRSSEQYF
>TRBV24-1|-|TRBJ2-2|-
TGTGCCACCAGGTCCACAGGGACATCGAACACCGGGGAGCTGTTTTTT
CATRSTGTSNTGELFF
>TRBV15|few|TRBJ2-5|TRBD1
TGTGCCACCAGCACAGAGGGCAGGGGGATCCAAGAGACCCAGTACTTC
CATSTEGRGIQETQYF
>TRBV28|few|TRBJ1-5|-
TGTGCCAGCAGTTTAGATAGAGGGTACGGCAATCAGCCCCAGCATTTT
CASSLDRGYGNQPQHF
>TRBV14|-|TRBJ2-3|-
TGTGCCAGCAGCCAGGTCGTTCCTAGCACAGATACGCAGTATTTT
CASSQVVPSTDTQYF
>TRBV15|few|TRBJ2-1|-
TGTGCCACCAGCAGAGACAGGGACGCCCCTCGCAATGAGCAGTTCTTC
CATSRDRDAPRNEQFF
>TRBV11-2|few|TRBJ1-5|-
TGTGCCAGCAGCTTAGGCTCGGGACCTCAGCCCCAGCATTTT
CASSLGSGPQPQHF
>TRBV12-3/TRBV12-4|-|TRBJ2-1|TRBD2
TGTGCCAGCACCGTACTAGCGGGGGTAAATGAGCAGTTCTTC
CASTVLAGVNEQFF
>TRBV27|-|TRBJ2-7|-
TGTGCCAGCAGTTTTCGGCGGGCAGCCTTCTCGTCGGGCTTCGAGCAGTACTTC
CASSFRRAAFSSGFEQYF
>TRBV6-5|many|TRBJ1-5|-
TGTGCCAGCAGCAGCGGGACGGCGGGAGGGCCCCAGCATTTT
CASSSGTAGGPQHF
>TRBV7-9|-|TRBJ1-1|-
TGTGCCAGCTCGGTCGGGGTAGGAATGAACACTGAAGCTTTCTTT
CASSVGVGMNTEAFF
>TRBV30|-|TRBJ1-2|TRBD1
TGTGCCTGGAGTCCTACAGGGGGCCTTAACTATGGCTACACCTTC
CAWSPTGGLNYGYTF
>TRBV7-9|-|TRBJ2-5|-
TGTGCCAGCCGGCTCCGGGAGACCCAGTACTTC
CASRLRETQYF
>TRBV18|-|TRBJ1-2|-
TGTGCCAGCTCACCTCGGGGCGGCGGGGGTACCTATGGCTACACCTTC
CASSPRGGGGTYGYTF
>TRBV7-6|-|TRBJ1-5|-
TGTGCCAGCAGCTTAAAGGGAGGAAGCAATCAGCCCCAGCATTTT
CASSLKGGSNQPQHF
>TRBV12-3/TRBV12-4|few|TRBJ2-4|-
TGTGCCAGCAGTAGACAGGTAGCCAAAAACATTCAGTACTTC
CASSRQVAKNIQYF
>TRBV5-1|many|TRBJ2-5|-
TGCGCCAGCAGCTTGGTTTCGGAGACCCAGTACTTC
CASSLVSETQYF
>TRBV11-2|few|TRBJ2-2|TRBD2
TGTGCCAGCAGCTTGGGGGAGGGCACCGGGGAGCTGTTTTTT
CASSLGEGTGELFF
>TRBV5-5|few|TRBJ1-1|-
TGTGCCAGCAGCTTCCGGGACCTGGGGACTGAAGCTTTCTTT
CASSFRDLGTEAFF
>TRBV30|few|TRBJ2-5|TRBD2
TGTGCCTGGAGTGGGGGGGGGTCGAGCCTGGAGACCCAGTACTTC
CAWSGGGSSLETQYF
>TRBV7-2|-|TRBJ2-7|TRBD2
TGTGCCAGCAGCTTAGGGTCGCTAGCGGGAGGCGAGCAGTACTTC
CASSLGSLAGGEQYF
>TRBV19|-|TRBJ2-1|TRBD1
TGTGCCAGTCCGGGACAGGGCCTGGGGGAGCAGTTCTTC
CASPGQGLGEQFF
>TRBV29-1|many|TRBJ2-5|-
TGCAGCGTCTACGGGACACAAGAGACCCAGTACTTC
CSVYGTQETQYF
>TRBV6-5|few|TRBJ1-2|TRBD1
TGTGCCAGCAGCCGCCGACAGGGGTTCGGCTATGGCTACACCTTC
CASSRRQGFGYGYTF
>TRBV15|few|TRBJ2-7|-
TGTGCCACCAGCAGAGTGGCAGGGAATGCTTACGAGCAGTACTTC
CATSRVAGNAYEQYF
>TRBV6-5|few|TRBJ2-6|-
TGTGCCAGCAGTTACTCGACAGCTACGAGCCGCGTCCTGACTTTC
CASSYSTATSRVLTF
>TRBV4-3|few|TRBJ2-5|TRBD2
TGCGCCAGCAGCCTAATAGCGGGAGGCCCCGCCAAAGAGACCCAGTACTTC
CASSLIAGGPAKETQYF
>TRBV5-1|few|TRBJ2-1|TRBD2
TGCGCCAGCAGCCAGCGATACCGAGCCCGGACTAGCGGGGGGGCAGCCTGGGATGAGCAGTTCTTC
CASSQRYRARTSGGAAWDEQFF